A single sample gave rise to the 23 T cell receptor beta chains below, sequenced in a study of T cell repertoires in cytomegalovirus infection. Each CDR3 protein is one row after TCRdb ran MiXCR on the reads. The sample lists under 800,000 distinct CDR3 sequences, roughly 24% occurring once. Sequencing input: CD8+ T cells from PBMCs. These receptors were taken from a human donor in good health (CMV status not recorded). Some clones in this sample may be carry-over from other donors' samples.

This clonotype was seen a handful of times. This chain connects TRBV5-1 to TRBJ1-5; D may be TRBD1 (5 bases). The CDR3 has 15 amino acids. V was trimmed by 3 bases and J by 3 bases, leaving 13 bases between them. Germline values: CDR1 SGHRS, CDR2 YFSETQ. CDR3 residues: CASSSGVADNQPQHF. The DNA for the CDR3 is TGCGCCAGCAGCTCGGGGGTGGCGGACAATCAGCCCCAGCATTTT.

This chain links TRBV7-9 with TRBJ2-7, with D unclear. V dropped 5 bases and J dropped 3 bases, with 8 bases sitting between them. Germline V gene sequence: CDR1 SEHNR, CDR2 FQNEAQ (reference sequence). CDR3 size: 12 residues. CDR3 sequence (DNA): TGTGCCAGCAGCCGTGACGGCTACGAGCAGTACTTC. Amino acids: CASSRDGYEQYF.

This clonotype was detected only a few times. The rearrangement uses TRBV25-1 and TRBJ2-5; possibly TRBD2 for D (5 bases). V gave up 10 bases and J gave up 3 bases, with 21 bases separating them. CDR3 length equals 15 residues. CDR1 is MGHDK and CDR2 is SYGVNS in the germline V gene. Written as DNA, the CDR3 is TGTGCCACCTTGAATATCGTGGACTTGGAAGAGACCCAGTACTTC. This sequence encodes CATLNIVDLEETQYF.

The J gene is TRBJ2-7, the V gene TRBV20-1, with 10 bases aligning to TRBD2. V shed 5 bases and J 1 base; nucleotides not matched to a gene: 5. CDR3 length equals 14 residues. Germline V gives CDR1 DFQATT, CDR2 SNEGSKA (reference sequence). The CDR3 coding sequence is TGCAGTGCTCGAACTAGCGGGGAATCCTACGAGCAGTACGTC. Protein sequence: CSARTSGESYEQYV.

This clonotype came up many times. The chain uses TRBV7-8 and TRBJ2-1; 12 bases agree with TRBD1. Germline CDR1 is SGHVS and CDR2 is FQNEAQ. With 6 bases clipped from V and 7 bases from J, the junction kept 4 bases outside the gene matches. The CDR3 has 14 amino acids. CDR3: CASRPGQGANEQFF. CDR3 nucleotide sequence: TGTGCCAGCAGGCCGGGACAGGGGGCTAATGAGCAGTTCTTC.

There are many counts of this clonotype. The chain is built from TRBV7-8 and TRBJ2-5, with D hard to call. Trimming took 3 bases from V and 3 from J, leaving 14 bases between them. This CDR3 region has 15 residues. Per the germline V gene, CDR1 is SGHVS and CDR2 is FQNEAQ. The DNA for the CDR3 is TGTGCCAGCAGCTTCCGGTTGGTGATTGAAGAGACCCAGTACTTC. Translating gives CASSFRLVIEETQYF.

The chain uses TRBV29-1 and TRBJ1-1; TRBD1 aligns across 7 bases. The length of the CDR3 is 13 residues. V shed 6 bases and J 6 bases; nucleotides not matched to a gene: 10. From germline, CDR1 is SQVTM and CDR2 ANQGSEA. CDR3 residues: CSVSGYRGAEAFF. Written as DNA, the CDR3 is TGCAGCGTATCAGGGTACAGGGGCGCTGAAGCTTTCTTT.

With respect to this clonotype: A much larger clone sits a single nucleotide away, making a read error possible. The chain employs TRBV7-6 and TRBJ1-5; D uncertain. The length of the CDR3 is 17 residues. The germline gives CDR1 SGHVS, CDR2 FNYEAQ. Deletions cut 8 bases from V and 0 bases from J, with 20 bases between. The CDR3 reads CASLGGRGSSSNQPQHF. DNA for the CDR3: TGTGCCAGCCTTGGAGGACGGGGAAGCAGTAGCAATCAGCCCCAGCATTTT.

This clonotype has a handful of counts. This chain connects TRBV20-1 to TRBJ1-5; D perhaps matches TRBD1 (5 bases). Trimming left V 0 bases short and J 6 bases short, with 33 bases between. The CDR3 length is 21 residues. The germline gives CDR1 DFQATT, CDR2 SNEGSKA (reference sequence). CDR3 loop: CSARDVQRGKGQEGLGQPQHF. The CDR3 nucleotides read TGCAGTGCTAGAGATGTTCAGAGGGGCAAGGGTCAGGAGGGGCTGGGTCAGCCCCAGCATTTT.

The genes are TRBV29-1 and TRBJ2-2; no reliable D call. The ends were cut back, 7 bases at V and 3 bases at J, with 9 bases in the middle. Per germline, CDR1 SQVTM and CDR2 ANQGSEA. The CDR3 length is 12 residues. The CDR3 nucleotides are TGCAGCGCCCTTTGGCACACCGGGGAGCTGTTTTTT. Protein product: CSALWHTGELFF.

Ten or more counts support this clonotype. The chain joins TRBV6-2 or TRBV6-3 to TRBJ1-1; D might be TRBD1 (5 bases). This CDR3 region has 14 residues. The V end lost 1 base, the J end lost 5 bases, and 11 bases lay between the germline ends. Germline V gene sequence: CDR1 MNHEY, CDR2 SVGEGT. The DNA for the CDR3 is TGTGCCAGCAGTTACTTAGGGGTGGAGACTGAAGCTTTCTTT. Translated: CASSYLGVETEAFF.

This clonotype appeared many times. The V call is TRBV7-9, the J call TRBJ2-1, with TRBD2 matching over 8 bases. Germline trimming cut 5 bases from V and 2 bases from J; bases unmatched to any gene: 5. Germline CDR1 SEHNR, CDR2 FQNEAQ (reference sequence). The CDR3 contains 15 residues. This CDR3 reads CASSAGRGPYNEQFF. The CDR3 coding sequence is TGTGCCAGCAGCGCCGGGAGGGGCCCCTACAATGAGCAGTTCTTC.

The chain joins TRBV6-5 to TRBJ1-2, with D unresolved. Trimming removed 5 bases at V and 2 bases at J, with 15 bases between. The length of the CDR3 is 15 residues. The germline V gene has CDR1 MNHEY and CDR2 SVGAGI. The CDR3 sequence: CASSPLGGRNYGYTF. CDR3 sequence (DNA): TGTGCCAGCAGTCCCCTCGGAGGGAGAAACTATGGCTACACCTTC.

The chain is built from TRBV6-2 or TRBV6-3 and TRBJ2-7; D perhaps matches TRBD1 (5 bases). CDR1 MNHEY and CDR2 SVGEGT come from the germline V gene. V lost 5 bases and J lost 3, with 11 bases in between. The length of the CDR3 is 13 residues. DNA for the CDR3: TGTGCCAGCAGTCACGACAGTCGCTACGAGCAGTACGTC. Translating it yields CASSHDSRYEQYV.

The sample holds a few counts of this clonotype. The chain is built from TRBV7-9 and TRBJ2-2; 10 positions match TRBD1. The V gene's germline CDR1 is SEHNR and CDR2 FQNEAQ (reference sequence). The CDR3 contains 15 residues. J lost 9 bases, V lost 5 bases, and 9 bases had no gene match. This CDR3 is CASSDVRQGAWELFF. The CDR3 nucleotides read TGTGCCAGCAGCGACGTACGACAGGGGGCCTGGGAGCTGTTTTTT.

This clonotype was picked up many times. This sequence joins TRBV5-4 and TRBJ2-5, with 12 nucleotides matching TRBD2. Germline V gives CDR1 SGHNT, CDR2 YYREEE (reference sequence). Unmatched junction bases numbered 19, after V lost 0 bases and J lost 1 base. This CDR3 region has 22 residues. The CDR3 reads CASSLAGGGLAGPSIFQETQYF. DNA for the CDR3: TGTGCCAGCAGCTTGGCGGGGGGGGGACTAGCGGGTCCCTCCATTTTCCAAGAGACCCAGTACTTC.

This chain connects TRBV12-5 to TRBJ1-2; 12 positions match TRBD1. V was pared by 3 bases and J by 7 bases, with 9 bases of the junction left unmatched. This CDR3 region has 16 residues. CDR1 is LGHNT and CDR2 is FRNRAP in the germline V gene. CDR3 DNA: TGTGCTAGTGGTTTCCAAGCGGGACAGGGGGCGCTTGGCTACACCTTC. It is translated as CASGFQAGQGALGYTF.

This clonotype was observed at least ten times. The chain couples TRBV7-6 to TRBJ2-1, with a possible D match to TRBD1 (5 bases). V lost 7 bases and J 3 bases, leaving 16 bases between the germline ends. From germline, CDR1 is SGHVS and CDR2 FNYEAQ. The CDR3 has 15 residues. DNA of the CDR3: TGTGCCAGCACCTCCCTCCTAGACAGCTACAATGAGCAGTTCTTC. Its protein product is CASTSLLDSYNEQFF.

This chain uses TRBV20-1 with TRBJ1-1; TRBD1 aligns across 7 bases. Per germline, CDR1 DFQATT and CDR2 SNEGSKA (reference sequence). CDR3 length: 16 amino acids. Unmatched junction bases numbered 10, after V lost 0 bases and J lost 3 bases. CDR3: CSARDYRGVMDTEAFF. The CDR3 DNA follows: TGCAGTGCTAGAGATTACAGGGGAGTGATGGACACTGAAGCTTTCTTT.

The V and J genes are TRBV24-1 and TRBJ2-2; 7 bases align to TRBD2. Germline CDR1 and CDR2: KGHDR and SFDVKD. This CDR3 has 16 residues. The J segment lost 2 bases and the V segment lost 9 bases, leaving 11 bases of the junction unmatched. The DNA of the CDR3 is TGTGCCACCGCGGGGGAGGGGAACGCAAACACCGGGGAGCTGTTTTTT. Translated, it gives CATAGEGNANTGELFF.

In DNA form, the CDR3 reads TGTGCCATTCATGAGGGGGCGGGGAACACTGAAGCTTTCTTT. It yields the protein CAIHEGAGNTEAFF. This chain connects TRBV10-3 to TRBJ1-1; 7 bases match TRBD1. Germline loops: CDR1 ENHRY, CDR2 SYGVKD. This CDR3 is 14 amino acids long. Losses at the gene ends were 9 bases for V and 1 base for J; bases not matched to a gene: 8.

This clonotype was detected a few times. The chain employs TRBV6-6 and TRBJ2-3, with a weak D call TRBD1 (6 bases). Trimming left V 2 bases short and J 3 bases short, with 12 bases between. The length of the CDR3 is 15 residues. Germline V gene lookup returns CDR1 MNHNY and CDR2 SVGAGI (reference sequence). The CDR3 nucleotides are TGTGCCAGCAGTTACCTCTCGGGGACAACAGATACGCAGTATTTT. Translation gives CASSYLSGTTDTQYF.

This clonotype has ten or more counts. The rearrangement links TRBV12-3 or TRBV12-4 to TRBJ1-4; the D is unclear. This CDR3 comprises 16 residues. Deletions cut 3 bases from V and 0 bases from J, with 11 bases between. DNA for the CDR3: TGTGCCAGCAGTTTCATGACGGGAGCAACTAATGAAAAACTGTTTTTT. It is translated as CASSFMTGATNEKLFF.